One sample yielded the 20 T cell receptor beta chains listed below, sequenced in a study of blood T cell repertoires in COVID-19. Sequenced by immunoSEQ multiplex PCR; TCRdb stores in-frame clones only, minus some. Of roughly 330,000 clones listed, 80% to 90% are singletons. The sample taken for sequencing was peripheral blood. These receptors originate from a man younger than 35 who had recovered from COVID-19.

This clone was detected only once. CDR3 region: CASSSGSGWNTEAFF. The CDR3 region has the DNA TGTGCCAGCAGCTCTGGATCAGGGTGGAACACTGAAGCTTTCTTT. The chain joins TRBV5-5 to TRBJ1-1, with D perhaps TRBD1 (5 bases). V lost 3 bases and J 1 base, leaving 13 bases between the germline ends. This CDR3 contains 15 residues. Per germline, CDR1 SGHKS and CDR2 YYEKEE (reference sequence).

The chain employs TRBV27 and TRBJ1-3, with D maybe TRBD1 (6 bases). The V gene lost 6 bases and the J gene lost 2 bases, with 8 bases spanning the gap. Germline V CDR1 and CDR2: MNHEY, SMNVEV (reference sequence). The length of the CDR3 is 13 residues. In DNA form, the CDR3 reads TGTGCCAGCAGCACAGGGACTGGAAACACCATATATTTT. Encoded protein: CASSTGTGNTIYF.

This chain connects TRBV10-3 to TRBJ2-5; 11 nucleotides match TRBD1. CDR3 length: 16 residues. Germline CDR1 and CDR2: ENHRY and SYGVKD. The ends lost 3 bases at V and 5 bases at J; junction bases unmatched: 8. CDR3 residues: CAISDTGTGGGETQYF. The DNA of the CDR3 is TGTGCCATCAGTGATACCGGGACAGGGGGAGGGGAGACCCAGTACTTC.

The CDR3 DNA reads as TGTGCCAGCAGTTTGGGCGTGGGCTCTGGGGCCAACGTCCTGACTTTC. It yields the protein CASSLGVGSGANVLTF. The V call is TRBV28, the J call TRBJ2-6; D is ambiguous. The V gene lost 3 bases and the J gene lost 0 bases, with 9 bases spanning the gap. Germline loops: CDR1 MDHEN, CDR2 SYDVKM. The CDR3 is 16 residues long. Drawing the rest from reference TRBV28 and TRBJ2-6, the complete variable domain is DVKVTQSSRYLVKRTGEKVFLECVQDMDHENMFWYRQDPGLGLRLIYFSYDVKMKEKGDIPEGYSVSREKKERFSLILESASTNQTSMYLCASSLGVGSGANVLTFGAGSRLTVL.

This chain links TRBV27 with TRBJ2-1, with D possibly TRBD1 on 6 matching bases. The germline CDR1 and CDR2 sequences are MNHEY and SMNVEV (reference sequence). The CDR3 is made up of 15 amino acids. V was cut by 1 base and J by 7 bases, with 14 bases left in between. The CDR3 here is CASSLLGGKGNEQFF. The CDR3 DNA sequence: TGTGCCAGCAGTTTATTAGGGGGAAAGGGGAATGAGCAGTTCTTC.

The chain employs TRBV9 and TRBJ1-2; unclear D gene. Trimming pared 0 bases from V and 8 bases from J, leaving 14 bases between. This CDR3 has 14 amino acids. CDR1 is SGDLS, CDR2 YYNGEE, per germline. This CDR3 reads CASSVATGGSGYTF. CDR3 in DNA: TGTGCCAGCAGCGTAGCTACGGGAGGGTCCGGCTACACCTTC.

This clone has just one count. This chain connects TRBV7-2 to TRBJ2-7, with 10 bases matching TRBD1. Trimming took 3 bases from V and 3 from J; bases not matched to a gene: 5. This CDR3 region has 15 residues. Germline CDR1 and CDR2: SGHTA and FQGNSA. This CDR3 reads CASSLTGGQYYEQYF. CDR3 nucleotide sequence: TGTGCCAGCAGCTTGACAGGGGGCCAATACTACGAGCAGTACTTC.

The chain uses TRBV29-1 and TRBJ1-2; 8 bases are shared with TRBD1. J lost 3 bases, V lost 7 bases, and 7 bases had no gene match. The CDR3 loop spans 13 amino acids. Germline V gene lookup returns CDR1 SQVTM and CDR2 ANQGSEA. For the CDR3, the DNA is TGCAGCGCAAACAGGGGGGAAGACTATGGCTACACCTTC. Its translation: CSANRGEDYGYTF.

This chain connects TRBV5-6 to TRBJ2-1; 11 positions agree with TRBD2. The CDR3 length is 17 residues. The V and J ends lost 0 bases and 3 bases, in that order; junction bases with no gene match: 5. The V gene's germline CDR1 is SGHDT and CDR2 YYEEEE. The CDR3 is CASSLVGGLAGYNEQFF. The CDR3, as DNA: TGTGCCAGCAGCTTGGTTGGAGGACTAGCGGGCTACAATGAGCAGTTCTTC.

The CDR3 region has the DNA TGTGCCAGCTCACCACCGGGGGGGACCCCGTACAATGAGCAGTTCTTC. Translating gives CASSPPGGTPYNEQFF. V gene TRBV18 combines with J gene TRBJ2-1, with 7 bases that match TRBD2. CDR3 size: 16 residues. Germline CDR1 KGHSH, CDR2 LQKENI. The junction had 6 bases not matched to a gene; V was cut back by 0 bases and J by 4 bases.

The V call is TRBV5-1, the J call TRBJ2-2; D may be TRBD1 (6 bases). The CDR3 consists of 15 residues. Trimming took 0 bases from V and 1 from J, leaving 7 bases between them. Germline V gene lookup returns CDR1 SGHRS and CDR2 YFSETQ. DNA for the CDR3: TGCGCCAGCAGCTTGGGCAGGGGGAACACCGGGGAGCTGTTTTTT. Protein: CASSLGRGNTGELFF.

The CDR3 is CASDRDATEAFF. CDR3 sequence (DNA): TGTGCCTCCGACAGGGACGCCACTGAAGCTTTCTTT. The V gene is TRBV30, the J gene TRBJ1-1; TRBD1 aligns across 7 bases. Trimming took 7 bases from V and 4 from J; bases not matched to a gene: 6. CDR3 length: 12 residues. Per the germline V gene, CDR1 is GTSNPN and CDR2 is SVGIG (reference sequence).

The chain links TRBV2 to TRBJ1-5; 8 bases align to TRBD1. The CDR3 spans 14 residues. V lost 6 bases to trimming and J lost 6 bases; unmatched junction nucleotides: 7. CDR1 and CDR2 from the germline V gene are SNHLY and FYNNEI. CDR3 region: CASSAGQGVQPQHF. The CDR3 DNA follows: TGTGCCAGCAGCGCTGGACAGGGAGTTCAGCCCCAGCATTTT. Full variable domain (remainder filled in from reference TRBV2 and TRBJ1-5): EPEVTQTPSHQVTQMGQEVILRCVPISNHLYFYWYRQILGQKVEFLVSFYNNEISEKSEIFDDQFSVERPDGSNFTLKIRSTKLEDSAMYFCASSAGQGVQPQHFGDGTRLSIL.

CDR3 sequence (DNA): TGTGCCAGCAGCGAAATGAGGACTAGCGGCCCCTTCGGTGAGCAGTTCTTC. Its translation: CASSEMRTSGPFGEQFF. The J gene is TRBJ2-1, the V gene TRBV6-1; 10 bases align to TRBD2. Germline CDR1 reads MNHNS; CDR2 reads SASEGT. Trimming cost V 6 bases and J 9 bases; bases outside gene matches: 17. The CDR3 has 17 residues.

The chain joins TRBV13 to TRBJ2-2; TRBD2 is a possible D gene (6 bases). The CDR3 loop spans 17 amino acids. Germline CDR1 is PRHDT and CDR2 is FYEKMQ (reference sequence). V shed 7 bases and J shed 3 bases, with 21 bases lying between them. DNA for the CDR3: TGTGCCAGCACATCGCACGGGGTAGCGGAGCACACCGGGGAGCTGTTTTTT. Amino acids: CASTSHGVAEHTGELFF.

The rearrangement uses TRBV6-2 or TRBV6-3 and TRBJ2-4; 13 bases fit TRBD2. CDR3 length: 18 residues. Germline assignment: CDR1 MNHEY and CDR2 SVGEGT. The ends lost 6 bases at V and 0 bases at J; junction bases unmatched: 8. In nucleotides, the CDR3 is TGTGCCAGCAGCCAAGGACTAGCGGGGGCGCTAGCCAAAAACATTCAGTACTTC. Protein sequence: CASSQGLAGALAKNIQYF.

V usage is TRBV18 and J usage is TRBJ1-4, with a weak D call TRBD1 (5 bases). V was shortened by 3 bases and J by 0 bases, with 11 bases between the two germline ends. Per germline, CDR1 KGHSH and CDR2 LQKENI. The length of the CDR3 is 16 residues. The CDR3 sequence: CASSPPTGATNEKLFF. The CDR3 DNA reads as TGTGCCAGCTCACCCCCGACGGGGGCAACTAATGAAAAACTGTTTTTT. The variable domain in full, with the rest retrieved from reference TRBV18 and TRBJ1-4, is NAGVMQNPRHLVRRRGQEARLRCSPMKGHSHVYWYRQLPEEGLKFMVYLQKENIIDESGMPKERFSAEFPKEGPSILRIQQVVRGDSAAYFCASSPPTGATNEKLFFGSGTQLSVL.

The J gene is TRBJ1-2, the V gene TRBV2; perhaps TRBD1 as D (6 bases). This CDR3 comprises 13 residues. From germline, CDR1 is SNHLY and CDR2 FYNNEI. V gave up 7 bases and J gave up 4 bases, with 13 bases separating them. The CDR3 region is CASNLGALYGYTF. The CDR3 nucleotides read TGTGCCAGCAATTTGGGGGCCCTCTATGGCTACACCTTC. The whole variable domain, remainder taken from reference TRBV2 and TRBJ1-2, is EPEVTQTPSHQVTQMGQEVILRCVPISNHLYFYWYRQILGQKVEFLVSFYNNEISEKSEIFDDQFSVERPDGSNFTLKIRSTKLEDSAMYFCASNLGALYGYTFGSGTRLTVV.

Of note for this clone: One end of the junction is discordant with germline, which a read error may explain. V and J are TRBV19 and TRBJ2-1; tentatively, D is TRBD1 (5 bases). CDR3 length equals 14 residues. Germline CDR1 reads LNHDA; CDR2 reads SQIVND (reference sequence). CDR3 nucleotide sequence: TGTGCTAGTAAGGTAAGGGGTTCCTACAATGAGCAGTTCTTC. Translated, it gives CASKVRGSYNEQFF.

The rearrangement links TRBV3-1 (or the pseudogene TRBV3-2) to TRBJ2-3; 8 bases fit TRBD2. In germline, CDR1 is LGHDT, CDR2 YNNKEL (reference sequence). This CDR3 is 15 amino acids long. Germline trimming cut 5 bases from V and 0 bases from J; bases unmatched to any gene: 4. The CDR3 spells CASSTGLGSTDTQYF. For the CDR3, the DNA is TGTGCCAGCAGCACGGGACTAGGCAGCACAGATACGCAGTATTTT.